Below, 23 T cell receptor beta chains from the same sample are listed, as sequenced in a study of neurological immune-mediated disorders. TCRdb itself ran the 5' RACE reads through MiXCR, one entry per CDR3 protein. Seen here are around 29,000 distinct CDR3 sequences, about 12% observed once, and the top ten hold approximately 6%. Source material: PBMCs. The receptors shown here come from a woman between 55 and 75 years old in good health.

In this sample, this clonotype turned up many times. The V gene is TRBV7-6, the J gene TRBJ2-2; maybe TRBD1 (5 bases). The length of the CDR3 is 12 residues. Germline-derived CDR1 and CDR2 are SGHVS and FNYEAQ. V was shortened by 5 bases and J by 6 bases, with 7 bases between the two germline ends. CDR3 nucleotides: TGTGCCAGCAGCCAAGGGGCCGGGGAGCTGTTTTTT. Protein product: CASSQGAGELFF. The full variable domain, completed using reference TRBV7-6 and TRBJ2-2, is GAGVSQSPRYKVTKRGQDVALRCDPISGHVSLYWYRQALGQGPEFLTYFNYEAQQDKSGLPNDRFSAERPEGSISTLTIQRTEQRDSAMYRCASSQGAGELFFGEGSRLTVL.

This clonotype was seen ten or more times. V is TRBV12-3 or TRBV12-4 and J is TRBJ1-2; 8 nucleotides agree with TRBD1. With V trimmed by 4 bases and J by 3 bases, 7 bases remained unmatched. The CDR3 has 15 residues. The CDR3: CASSSPYRGDYGYTF. The CDR3 bases are TGTGCCAGCAGTTCCCCTTACAGGGGGGACTATGGCTACACCTTC.

In this sample, this clonotype turned up many times. This chain uses TRBV13 with TRBJ2-2; D remains unclear. Trimming removed 2 bases from V and 3 bases from J, with 4 bases in between. CDR3 size: 13 residues. Germline V gives CDR1 PRHDT, CDR2 FYEKMQ (reference sequence). The CDR3 region is CASSLRYTGELFF. The DNA of the CDR3 is TGTGCCAGCAGCTTAAGGTACACCGGGGAGCTGTTTTTT.

Comments on this clonotype: A read error is possible here, since a much larger clone lies one base away. The chain employs TRBV5-6 and TRBJ2-1, with D perhaps TRBD2 (7 bases). Trimming stripped 0 bases from V and 6 bases from J, with 13 bases between. CDR3 length: 15 residues. Germline V gene lookup returns CDR1 SGHDT and CDR2 YYEEEE. The CDR3 DNA sequence: TGTGCCAGCAGCTTGGTGCCGAGGGGGGGCAATGAGCAGTTCTTC. Amino acid sequence: CASSLVPRGGNEQFF.

Many counts were recorded for this clonotype. V gene TRBV3-1 combines with J gene TRBJ2-1; 9 positions agree with TRBD2. CDR1 is LGHDT, CDR2 YNNKEL, per germline (reference sequence). Trimming took 0 bases from V and 8 from J; bases not matched to a gene: 14. The CDR3 covers 18 residues. This chain's CDR3 is CASSQEDGTSRGMDEQFF. The DNA of the CDR3 is TGTGCCAGCAGCCAAGAAGACGGGACTAGCAGAGGGATGGATGAGCAGTTCTTC.

This clonotype was counted at least ten times. The V gene is TRBV5-1, the J gene TRBJ2-1; D is uncertain. CDR1 and CDR2 (germline): SGHRS, YFSETQ. The V end was cut by 3 bases, the J end by 8 bases, with 6 bases between. This CDR3 spans 11 amino acids. This chain's CDR3 is CASSSGDEQFF. CDR3 in DNA: TGCGCCAGCAGCTCTGGCGATGAGCAGTTCTTC.

The table lists this clonotype with many counts. This sequence joins TRBV5-1 and TRBJ1-2; 11 bases are a match to TRBD1. After removal of 3 bases from V and 4 bases from J, the junction contained 5 bases not matched to a gene. Looked up from germline, CDR1 is SGHRS and CDR2 is YFSETQ. The CDR3 consists of 15 residues. The CDR3 DNA is TGCGCCAGCAGCTGGACAGGGGGCGACTTCTATGGCTACACCTTC. It specifies CASSWTGGDFYGYTF.

About this clonotype itself: One end of the junction fails to match germline, which may point to a read error. This chain joins TRBV7-2 and TRBJ1-2, with 7 bases fitting TRBD1. Germline lookup yields CDR1 SGHTA and CDR2 FQGNSA. The CDR3 is 14 residues long. CDR3: CAGSLAGGLDGYTF. DNA for the CDR3: TGTGCCGGCAGCTTAGCAGGGGGGCTAGACGGCTACACCTTC.

This clonotype was seen repeatedly, ten times or more. The chain links TRBV7-2 to TRBJ1-2, with 8 nucleotides matching TRBD1. Germline V gene lookup returns CDR1 SGHTA and CDR2 FQGNSA. V shed 3 bases and J 8 bases; nucleotides not matched to a gene: 5. CDR3 length: 13 residues. The chain's CDR3 is CASSLDRDRGYTF. CDR3 sequence (DNA): TGTGCCAGCAGCTTGGACAGGGATCGGGGCTACACCTTC.

This clonotype showed up many times. The chain carries TRBV19 and TRBJ1-1; the match to TRBD1 covers 9 bases. The germline V gene has CDR1 LNHDA and CDR2 SQIVND (reference sequence). The CDR3 runs to 13 residues. Trimming took 6 bases from V and 4 from J; bases not matched to a gene: 3. The CDR3 loop is CASRPTGGTEAFF. In DNA, the CDR3 is TGTGCCAGTAGACCGACAGGGGGCACTGAAGCTTTCTTT.

This clonotype appeared many times. V and J are TRBV7-6 and TRBJ2-3, with 10 bases lining up with TRBD2. This CDR3 has 19 residues. In germline, CDR1 is SGHVS, CDR2 FNYEAQ. Trimming at V came to 5 bases and at J to 0 bases, leaving 14 bases not matched to a gene. The chain's CDR3 is CASSPLSSGGAWSTDTQYF. As DNA, the CDR3 is TGTGCCAGCAGCCCTCTGTCCAGCGGGGGGGCCTGGAGCACAGATACGCAGTATTTT.

The J gene is TRBJ1-1, the V gene TRBV5-1, with D perhaps TRBD1 (6 bases). V was shortened by 0 bases and J by 3 bases, with 6 bases between the two germline ends. This CDR3 is 13 amino acids long. Per the germline V gene, CDR1 is SGHRS and CDR2 is YFSETQ. The chain's CDR3 is CASSLGQDTEAFF. DNA of the CDR3: TGCGCCAGCAGCTTGGGACAGGACACTGAAGCTTTCTTT.

Concerning this clonotype itself: The junction shows a germline mismatch at one end, possibly a read error. The rearrangement joins TRBV4-1 to TRBJ2-7, with D tentatively TRBD1 (6 bases). Germline assignment: CDR1 MGHRA and CDR2 YSYEKL. The CDR3 extends over 15 amino acids. DNA of the CDR3: TGCGCCAGTAGCCAAGAGTGGATAGGGGGCTACGAGCAGTACTTC. Translation gives CASSQEWIGGYEQYF.

This clonotype was picked up many times. The V and J genes are TRBV4-3 and TRBJ1-5; D possibly corresponds to TRBD1 (5 bases). Trimming removed 0 bases at V and 7 bases at J, with 13 bases between. Germline assignment: CDR1 LGHNA and CDR2 YSLEER. The CDR3 has 15 residues. CDR3 protein: CASSQDRGTGQPQHF. The DNA of the CDR3 is TGCGCCAGCAGCCAAGATCGAGGGACGGGACAGCCCCAGCATTTT.

In the case of this clonotype: One end of the junction does not line up with germline, which may come from a read error. The rearrangement uses TRBV13 and TRBJ1-1; D is ambiguous. Germline V gene data show CDR1 as PRHDT and CDR2 as FYEKMQ (reference sequence). There are 14 residues in the CDR3. CDR3: CASSPAGRGTETFF. CDR3 sequence (DNA): TGTGCCAGCAGCCCCGCGGGCAGAGGTACTGAAACTTTCTTT.

At least ten counts were recorded for this clonotype. The V gene is TRBV5-1, the J gene TRBJ2-7; no reliable D call. This CDR3 is 14 amino acids long. V gave up 2 bases and J gave up 2 bases, with 11 bases separating them. The germline gives CDR1 SGHRS, CDR2 YFSETQ. CDR3 sequence reads: CASSFNGIPYEQYF. CDR3 nucleotides: TGCGCCAGCAGCTTTAATGGGATTCCCTACGAGCAGTACTTC.

This clonotype was observed many times. The rearrangement joins TRBV20-1 to TRBJ2-3, with TRBD2 identical over 12 bases. This CDR3 comprises 17 residues. The germline gives CDR1 DFQATT, CDR2 SNEGSKA (reference sequence). With V trimmed by 3 bases and J by 0 bases, 7 bases remained unmatched. The CDR3 sequence: CSARASGGAASTDTQYF. CDR3 bases: TGCAGTGCTAGGGCTAGCGGGGGGGCCGCGAGCACAGATACGCAGTATTTT.

This clonotype was recorded many times. The chain has TRBV7-2 and TRBJ1-5, with unresolved D. Germline CDR1 and CDR2: SGHTA and FQGNSA. CDR3 size: 13 residues. V lost 4 bases and J 5 bases, leaving 9 bases between the germline ends. The CDR3 here is CASSSDGYQPQHF. CDR3 coding DNA: TGTGCCAGCAGCTCGGACGGATATCAGCCCCAGCATTTT.

Ten or more counts support this clonotype. The J gene is TRBJ1-2, the V gene TRBV4-3, with TRBD1 matching over 7 bases. Per germline, CDR1 LGHNA and CDR2 YSLEER. J was trimmed by 0 bases and V by 2 bases; bases with no gene match: 9. The CDR3 contains 17 residues. The DNA of the CDR3 is TGCGCCAGCAGCCAAAGACAGGGCACGCTTTCTAACTATGGCTACACCTTC. It translates to CASSQRQGTLSNYGYTF.

This clonotype occurred many times. The chain recombines TRBV3-1 with TRBJ2-7; 10 bases map to TRBD2. Germline V gives CDR1 LGHDT, CDR2 YNNKEL (reference sequence). The CDR3 is 15 residues long. Trimming at V came to 4 bases and at J to 2 bases, leaving 5 bases not matched to a gene. The CDR3: CASSLGSGGTYEQYF. The CDR3 bases are TGTGCCAGCAGCCTCGGTAGCGGGGGGACCTACGAGCAGTACTTC.

This clonotype has at least ten counts. V gene TRBV7-3 combines with J gene TRBJ2-3; the match to TRBD2 covers 12 bases. Per the germline V gene, CDR1 is SGHTA and CDR2 is FQGTGA. The V segment lost 4 bases and the J segment 5 bases; nucleotides outside the gene matches: 4. This CDR3 is built from 15 residues. The chain's CDR3 is CASSSSGGAVDTQYF. As DNA, the CDR3 is TGTGCCAGCAGCTCTAGCGGGGGGGCCGTAGATACGCAGTATTTT.

This clonotype has a count of ten or more. The chain recombines TRBV20-1 with TRBJ1-5, with 7 bases lining up with TRBD1. J lost 4 bases, V lost 3 bases, and 3 bases had no gene match. The CDR3 sequence is 13 residues long. Germline V gene lookup returns CDR1 DFQATT and CDR2 SNEGSKA (reference sequence). The CDR3 sequence is CSARGDSNQPQHF. The CDR3 region has the DNA TGCAGTGCTAGGGGGGACAGTAATCAGCCCCAGCATTTT.

This clonotype has a count of ten or more. The rearrangement joins TRBV20-1 to TRBJ2-1; 12 nucleotides agree with TRBD2. The length of the CDR3 is 19 residues. Per germline, CDR1 DFQATT and CDR2 SNEGSKA (reference sequence). V gave up 6 bases and J gave up 8 bases; unmatched junction bases: 23. CDR3 bases: TGCAGTGCAAAACCTCCGGGACTAGCGGGTCATAACCCCTCCGATGAGCAGTTCTTC. Translation gives CSAKPPGLAGHNPSDEQFF.